The rows below give T cell receptor beta chains drawn from one sample of a study of Graves' ophthalmopathy and Graves' hyperthyroidism. In TCRdb, the multiplex PCR reads were re-called with MiXCR into one record per CDR3 protein. The sample includes about 400,000 distinct CDR3 sequences, 15% to 20% of them seen just once. The source material was peripheral blood. These receptors all come from a young woman with Graves' ophthalmopathy. Both conserved end residues are part of each CDR3. The order of the fields is D gene, V gene, clone size, J gene, CDR3 protein, CDR3 DNA. A D gene is named only where the DNA matches it firmly. Clone size is shown for a subset of rows, as once, few, many or a class of expanded clone.

NA	TRBV2	NA	TRBJ2-7	CASSDQPRDYEQYF	TGTGCCAGCAGCGACCAGCCCAGGGACTACGAGCAGTACTTC
NA	TRBV6-5	many	TRBJ2-7	CASSYSPTYEQYF	TGTGCCAGCAGTTACTCCCCGACCTACGAGCAGTACTTC
TRBD1	TRBV6-1	many	TRBJ1-1	CASSAVRGRGEAFF	TGTGCCAGCAGTGCGGTCAGGGGGCGCGGTGAAGCTTTCTTT
NA	TRBV12-3/TRBV12-4	many	TRBJ2-2	CASSGRKRTHMNTGELFF	TGTGCCAGCAGCGGTAGAAAGCGGACTCACATGAACACCGGGGAGCTGTTTTTT
TRBD1	TRBV20-1	many	TRBJ2-2	CSASRRGTGANTGELFF	TGCAGTGCTTCGCGAAGGGGGACAGGGGCTAACACCGGGGAGCTGTTTTTT
NA	TRBV7-9	many	TRBJ2-5	CASSHRSPALEQTQYF	TGTGCCAGCAGCCATCGCAGTCCAGCGTTGGAGCAGACCCAGTACTTC
TRBD2	TRBV28	many	TRBJ2-7	CASSTNHGGRYEQYF	TGTGCCAGCAGCACCAATCACGGGGGGAGGTACGAGCAGTACTTC
TRBD1	TRBV7-6	many	TRBJ1-1	CASSLGTGRGTEAFF	TGTGCCAGCAGCTTGGGGACAGGGCGAGGCACTGAAGCTTTCTTT
TRBD2	TRBV20-1	many	TRBJ2-7	CSARALTSVSYEQYF	TGCAGTGCTAGAGCTCTGACTAGCGTATCCTACGAGCAGTACTTC
NA	TRBV28	many	TRBJ2-2	CASSLEGIGELFF	TGTGCCAGCAGTTTGGAGGGGATCGGGGAGCTGTTTTTT
TRBD1	TRBV6-1	NA	TRBJ1-1	CANSDRVDTEAFF	TGTGCCAACTCGGACAGGGTAGACACTGAAGCTTTCTTT
TRBD1	TRBV10-1	many	TRBJ2-2	CASRRTGAGELFF	TGCGCCAGCAGGCGGACAGGGGCCGGGGAGCTGTTTTTT
TRBD2	TRBV12-3/TRBV12-4	many	TRBJ2-2	CATRGLAGHGTGELFF	TGTGCCACCCGTGGACTAGCGGGACACGGGACCGGGGAGCTGTTTTTT
TRBD2	TRBV12-3/TRBV12-4	many	TRBJ2-7	CASSPGTSGKSYEQYF	TGTGCCAGCAGCCCAGGGACTAGCGGGAAGTCCTACGAGCAGTACTTC
TRBD1	TRBV25-1	many	TRBJ2-5	CASSESPGGFDETQYF	TGTGCCAGCAGTGAATCTCCAGGGGGCTTTGACGAGACCCAGTACTTC
TRBD2	TRBV7-3	NA	TRBJ2-5	CASSLSGLGGQETQYF	TGTGCCAGCAGCTTAAGCGGACTAGGCGGACAAGAGACCCAGTACTTC
NA	TRBV18	many	TRBJ2-5	CASSLDISREETQYF	TGTGCCAGCTCCCTCGACATCTCGAGGGAAGAGACCCAGTACTTC
NA	TRBV28	many	TRBJ2-7	CATVTDSSYEQYF	TGTGCCACAGTCACTGACAGCTCCTACGAGCAGTACTTC
NA	TRBV3-1	NA	TRBJ1-1	CVSSQSAGRTEAFF	TGTGTCAGCAGCCAATCCGCAGGGCGGACTGAAGCTTTCTTT
TRBD2	TRBV12-3/TRBV12-4	NA	TRBJ2-7	CASSPSGSLSYEQYF	TGTGCCAGCAGTCCTAGCGGGAGCCTTTCCTACGAGCAGTACTTC
NA	TRBV12-3/TRBV12-4	NA	TRBJ1-1	CASSLARLTNTEAFF	TGTGCCAGCAGTTTAGCTAGGCTCACCAACACTGAAGCTTTCTTT
NA	TRBV20-1	NA	TRBJ2-5	CSASWLETQYF	TGCAGTGCGTCGTGGTTAGAGACCCAGTACTTC
TRBD1	TRBV20-1	many	TRBJ1-1	CSAGGQVGRPNTEAFF	TGCAGTGCTGGGGGACAGGTTGGAAGACCGAACACTGAAGCTTTCTTT
NA	TRBV7-2	many	TRBJ1-1	CASTRFRGQNTEAFF	TGTGCCAGCACCCGATTCAGGGGCCAGAACACTGAAGCTTTCTTT
TRBD1	TRBV6-2/TRBV6-3	many	TRBJ1-2	CASSRDRSYGYTF	TGTGCCAGCAGCCGGGACAGATCCTATGGCTACACCTTC
NA	TRBV27	many	TRBJ2-7	CATRLSRGAYEQYF	TGTGCCACGCGACTGTCGAGGGGAGCATACGAGCAGTACTTC
TRBD1	TRBV28	many	TRBJ2-5	CASSFGGTGTYQETQYF	TGTGCCAGCAGTTTTGGGGGGACAGGGACTTATCAAGAGACCCAGTACTTC
NA	TRBV6-5	few	TRBJ2-4	CASSSVAPGDIQYF	TGTGCCAGCAGTTCGGTAGCGCCTGGGGACATTCAGTACTTC
TRBD1	TRBV28	few	TRBJ2-7	CASSPKTGFAYEQYF	TGTGCCAGCAGTCCGAAGACAGGGTTCGCTTACGAGCAGTACTTC
NA	TRBV7-2	NA	TRBJ2-7	CASSFGVPGEQYF	TGTGCCAGCAGCTTTGGAGTTCCGGGCGAGCAGTACTTC
NA	TRBV11-2	NA	TRBJ1-1	CASSFPRGPTEAFF	TGTGCCAGCAGTTTCCCGCGGGGCCCAACTGAAGCTTTCTTT
NA	TRBV7-9	many	TRBJ1-1	CASNPNLLGTEAFF	TGTGCCAGCAATCCTAACCTGTTGGGCACTGAAGCTTTCTTT
TRBD1	TRBV5-1	many	TRBJ1-1	CASSFTQSWDRVSRNTEAFF	TGCGCCAGCAGCTTCACTCAATCATGGGACAGGGTATCGAGGAACACTGAAGCTTTCTTT
TRBD1	TRBV12-3/TRBV12-4	many	TRBJ1-1	CASSWQGAMGEAFF	TGTGCCAGCAGTTGGCAGGGGGCGATGGGTGAAGCTTTCTTT
TRBD1	TRBV18	few	TRBJ1-1	CANSPPPGGTEAFF	TGTGCCAACTCACCACCCCCAGGGGGGACTGAAGCTTTCTTT
NA	TRBV19	many	TRBJ2-2	CASSIDPGTGELFF	TGTGCCAGTAGTATAGATCCTGGGACCGGGGAGCTGTTTTTT
TRBD1	TRBV27	many	TRBJ1-5	CASSPLSGRGGSGGQPQHF	TGTGCCAGCAGTCCCCTGTCGGGCAGGGGGGGTAGTGGGGGTCAGCCCCAGCATTTT
NA	TRBV27	many	TRBJ2-2	CASSLQPGELFF	TGTGCCAGCAGTTTACAGCCCGGGGAGCTGTTTTTT
TRBD1	TRBV30	NA	TRBJ2-5	CALTRQGPIQETQYF	TGTGCCCTCACCCGACAGGGGCCGATCCAAGAGACCCAGTACTTC
NA	TRBV7-9	many	TRBJ2-7	CASSPPPGLRYSYEQYF	TGTGCCAGCAGCCCACCCCCTGGACTCCGCTACTCCTACGAGCAGTACTTC
NA	TRBV6-2/TRBV6-3	many	TRBJ1-1	CASLRGATEAFF	TGTGCCAGTCTTCGAGGGGCCACTGAAGCTTTCTTT
TRBD2	TRBV11-3	many	TRBJ2-2	CASSLVGLAGGSLELFF	TGTGCCAGCAGCTTAGTCGGACTAGCGGGGGGTTCACTGGAGCTGTTTTTT
NA	TRBV12-3/TRBV12-4	many	TRBJ1-2	CASNAGGGYGYTF	TGTGCCAGCAATGCTGGAGGGGGCTATGGCTACACCTTC
TRBD1	TRBV6-2/TRBV6-3	many	TRBJ1-5	CASSYGTGGWSNQPQHF	TGTGCCAGCAGTTACGGGACAGGGGGCTGGAGCAATCAGCCCCAGCATTTT
NA	TRBV6-5	many	TRBJ2-5	CASSYLATQETQYF	TGTGCCAGCAGCTATCTAGCGACTCAAGAGACCCAGTACTTC
NA	TRBV2	few	TRBJ2-7	CASSELGGTTREQYF	TGTGCCAGCAGTGAGTTGGGGGGCACCACCCGGGAGCAGTACTTC
TRBD1	TRBV28	many	TRBJ2-7	CASSLWDRVSSYEQYF	TGTGCCAGCAGTTTATGGGACAGGGTAAGCTCCTACGAGCAGTACTTC
TRBD2	TRBV6-1	NA	TRBJ2-7	CASTGLAGGLEQYF	TGTGCCAGCACGGGACTAGCGGGGGGTCTCGAGCAGTACTTC
NA	TRBV6-1	NA	TRBJ2-7	CASSLEPRGNYEQYF	TGTGCCAGCAGCCTAGAACCCCGAGGTAACTACGAGCAGTACTTC
NA	TRBV27	many	TRBJ2-7	CASSLYPNTGITYEQYF	TGTGCCAGCAGTTTATACCCCAATACAGGGATCACCTACGAGCAGTACTTC
TRBD1	TRBV4-1	many	TRBJ1-2	CASSQVDRAGYTF	TGCGCCAGCAGCCAAGTGGACAGGGCTGGCTACACCTTC
TRBD1	TRBV12-3/TRBV12-4	many	TRBJ2-2	CASSSPTLTGERGTGELFF	TGTGCCAGCAGTTCCCCAACTCTGACAGGGGAAAGAGGGACCGGGGAGCTGTTTTTT
NA	TRBV28	few	TRBJ2-5	CASSWTPPEGQYF	TGTGCCAGCAGTTGGACTCCACCTGAGGGCCAGTACTTC